What follows are 30 T cell receptor beta chains derived from one specimen sequenced in a study of CD8 T cells in Susac syndrome. With random hexamers, 0.5 to 1 ug RNA was reverse transcribed. TCRdb reprocessed the immunoSEQ multiplex PCR reads via MiXCR and lists one record per CDR3 protein. The sample has 180,000 or so distinct CDR3 sequences; about 95% are singletons. What was sequenced was CD4+ T cells from PBMCs. The receptors stem from a human donor with Susac syndrome.

This chain links TRBV12-3 or TRBV12-4 with TRBJ1-5; weak D call: TRBD1 (5 bases). This CDR3 has 14 residues. Trimming removed 5 bases at V and 5 bases at J, with 13 bases between. The DNA of the CDR3 is TGTGCCAGCAGTCTGGACATACGCGATCAGCCCCAGCATTTT. Translating gives CASSLDIRDQPQHF.

The chain couples TRBV10-3 to TRBJ2-7; D ambiguous. Germline CDR1 ENHRY, CDR2 SYGVKD. Trimming removed 5 bases from V and 6 bases from J, with 11 bases in between. The CDR3 consists of 12 residues. The CDR3 loop reads CAISPQTSEQYF. The CDR3 nucleotides read TGTGCCATCAGTCCGCAGACGAGCGAGCAGTACTTC.

J is TRBJ2-3 and V is TRBV4-1; D is perhaps TRBD2 (6 bases). Between the trimmed V and J ends, which lost 4 bases and 2 bases, there was a span of 13 bases. Germline CDR1 and CDR2: MGHRA and YSYEKL. The CDR3 loop spans 15 amino acids. CDR3 sequence (DNA): TGCGCCAGCAGCCCCGGAGGGCTCCACACAGATACGCAGTATTTT. This encodes CASSPGGLHTDTQYF.

A single count supports this clonotype. V gene TRBV6-6 combines with J gene TRBJ2-7; 11 nucleotides match TRBD1. CDR1 is MNHNY, CDR2 SVGAGI, per germline (reference sequence). J lost 3 bases, V lost 6 bases, and 7 bases had no gene match. The CDR3 length is 15 residues. CDR3 coding DNA: TGTGCCAGCAGGGACGGGACAGGGGGTAACTACGAGCAGTACTTC. Protein: CASRDGTGGNYEQYF.

V is TRBV7-8 and J is TRBJ1-1, with D uncertain. From germline, CDR1 is SGHVS and CDR2 FQNEAQ. The CDR3 runs 12 residues. The ends were cut back, 1 base at V and 4 bases at J, with 4 bases in the middle. As DNA, the CDR3 is TGTGCCAGCAGCTTAGTACCCACTGAAGCTTTCTTT. Translated, it gives CASSLVPTEAFF.

This chain uses TRBV29-1 with TRBJ1-2; D unclear. V gave up 4 bases and J gave up 1 base, with 7 bases separating them. The CDR3 spans 12 residues. Germline CDR1 SQVTM, CDR2 ANQGSEA. CDR3 amino acids: CSVGQVNYGYTF. CDR3 bases: TGCAGCGTTGGGCAGGTTAACTATGGCTACACCTTC.

The gene calls are TRBV7-2 and TRBJ2-3, with D uncertain. With 4 bases removed from V and 0 bases from J, the gap between germline ends came to 11 bases. The CDR3 runs 15 residues. Germline CDR1 is SGHTA and CDR2 is FQGNSA. CDR3 bases: TGTGCCAGCAGCTCCCAGACCCGCAGCACAGATACGCAGTATTTT. As protein: CASSSQTRSTDTQYF. Drawing the rest from reference TRBV7-2 and TRBJ2-3, the complete variable domain is GAGVSQSPSNKVTEKGKDVELRCDPISGHTALYWYRQSLGQGLEFLIYFQGNSAPDKSGLPSDRFSAERTGGSVSTLTIQRTQQEDSAVYLCASSSQTRSTDTQYFGPGTRLTVL.

The J gene is TRBJ1-2, the V gene TRBV7-9; D is possibly TRBD1 (5 bases). There are 14 residues in the CDR3. Germline V gene data show CDR1 as SEHNR and CDR2 as FQNEAQ (reference sequence). Trimming took off 5 bases at V and 8 bases at J, with 18 bases between the two ends. The DNA for the CDR3 is TGTGCCAGCAGCCACCAGGCCGGGACGGAGGGCTACACCTTC. Protein sequence: CASSHQAGTEGYTF.

This sequence joins TRBV27 and TRBJ2-1; no clear D gene. Germline V CDR1 and CDR2: MNHEY, SMNVEV (reference sequence). V lost 4 bases and J 7 bases, leaving 8 bases between the germline ends. The CDR3 has 12 residues. The CDR3 protein is CASSSLENEQFF. The DNA of the CDR3 is TGTGCCAGCAGTTCCCTAGAGAATGAGCAGTTCTTC.

The chain links TRBV20-1 to TRBJ1-5; TRBD1 might be the D (6 bases). This CDR3 is built from 14 residues. The germline V and J ends were trimmed by 2 bases and 3 bases, with 11 bases remaining between them. From germline, CDR1 is DFQATT and CDR2 SNEGSKA (reference sequence). The CDR3 DNA reads TGCAGTGCTAGAACCAGGGGCTACAATCAGCCCCAGCATTTT. Amino acid sequence: CSARTRGYNQPQHF.

In this sample, this clonotype turned up once. The V and J genes are TRBV11-2 and TRBJ2-3; no clear D. The length of the CDR3 is 13 residues. Germline V CDR1 and CDR2: SGHAT, FQNNGV. Trimming stripped 7 bases from V and 3 bases from J, with 11 bases between. The CDR3 protein is CASNSRATDTQYF. The DNA of the CDR3 is TGTGCCAGCAACAGCCGGGCAACAGATACGCAGTATTTT.

This clonotype was observed once. The chain links TRBV3-1 to TRBJ1-2, with D perhaps TRBD1 (6 bases). CDR3 length equals 14 residues. Germline loops: CDR1 LGHDT, CDR2 YNNKEL (reference sequence). The V end was cut by 6 bases, the J end by 3 bases, with 14 bases between. CDR3 loop: CASSNGGSDYGYTF. CDR3 DNA: TGTGCCAGCAGTAATGGGGGCTCGGACTATGGCTACACCTTC.

The V and J genes are TRBV23-1 and TRBJ2-3, with no clear D. TRBV23-1 is designated an ORF whose function remains uncertain. Trimming left V 4 bases short and J 0 bases short, with 32 bases between. The CDR3 has 22 residues. The CDR3 DNA reads TGCGCCAGCAGTCTAGAAAACCAAGCCGACGGGCCCCGAGCGACTAGCACAGATACGCAGTATTTT. Protein product: CASSLENQADGPRATSTDTQYF.

J is TRBJ2-6 and V is TRBV6-2 or TRBV6-3; D is undetermined. CDR3 length equals 15 residues. Germline CDR1 is MNHEY and CDR2 is SVGEGT. The V end was cut by 4 bases, the J end by 5 bases, with 12 bases between. The CDR3 reads CASSFSFPRANVLTF. CDR3 nucleotides: TGTGCCAGCAGTTTCTCATTTCCCCGGGCCAACGTCCTGACTTTC.

This rearrangement joins TRBV30 to TRBJ2-3; the match to TRBD2 covers 7 bases. Unmatched junction bases numbered 5, after V lost 6 bases and J lost 5 bases. Germline-derived CDR1 and CDR2 are GTSNPN and SVGIG (reference sequence). The CDR3 is 12 amino acids. This CDR3 reads CACSWGGDTQYF. The CDR3 nucleotides are TGTGCCTGCTCCTGGGGGGGAGATACGCAGTATTTT.

This sequence joins TRBV19 and TRBJ2-7; 8 nucleotides line up with TRBD2. Losses at the gene ends were 9 bases for V and 2 bases for J; bases not matched to a gene: 6. CDR3 size: 13 residues. The germline CDR1 and CDR2 sequences are LNHDA and SQIVND (reference sequence). CDR3 nucleotides: TGTGCCAGCGGGGGGGGAGCAGCCTACGAGCAGTACTTC. This codes for CASGGGAAYEQYF.

The rearrangement joins TRBV6-5 to TRBJ1-6; D remains unclear. The CDR3 is made up of 11 amino acids. The germline V gene has CDR1 MNHEY and CDR2 SVGAGI. V gave up 5 bases and J gave up 7 bases, with 3 bases separating them. CDR3 sequence: CASSQNSPLHF. The CDR3 nucleotides read TGTGCCAGCAGTCAGAATTCACCCCTCCACTTT.

This rearrangement joins TRBV7-2 to TRBJ1-5, with TRBD1 as a possible D gene (5 bases). The CDR3 loop spans 15 amino acids. The germline V gene has CDR1 SGHTA and CDR2 FQGNSA. Trimming removed 4 bases from V and 7 bases from J, with 17 bases in between. The CDR3 DNA reads as TGTGCCAGCAGCTCCTCCTTAGGGGTCCAACAGCCCCAGCATTTT. It specifies CASSSSLGVQQPQHF. Combining the CDR3 with reference TRBV7-2 and TRBJ1-5 gives the whole variable domain GAGVSQSPSNKVTEKGKDVELRCDPISGHTALYWYRQSLGQGLEFLIYFQGNSAPDKSGLPSDRFSAERTGGSVSTLTIQRTQQEDSAVYLCASSSSLGVQQPQHFGDGTRLSIL.

The V gene is TRBV12-3 or TRBV12-4, the J gene TRBJ2-2, with D hard to call. V gave up 3 bases and J gave up 1 base, with 9 bases separating them. This CDR3 spans 15 amino acids. As DNA, the CDR3 is TGTGCCAGCAGTTTTAGTTGGGGGAACACCGGGGAGCTGTTTTTT. This gives the protein CASSFSWGNTGELFF.

This clonotype was found a few times. The rearrangement joins TRBV6-5 to TRBJ2-3; 7 nucleotides align to TRBD2. This CDR3 has 14 amino acids. J gave up 2 bases and V 5 bases, and 4 bases lay outside the gene matches. The germline V gene encodes CDR1 MNHEY and CDR2 SVGAGI. For the CDR3, the DNA is TGTGCCAGCAGTCCGCGGGACTACACAGATACGCAGTATTTT. Translated, it gives CASSPRDYTDTQYF.

This chain connects TRBV20-1 to TRBJ2-7; 8 bases are a match to TRBD2. Germline V gives CDR1 DFQATT, CDR2 SNEGSKA (reference sequence). With 5 bases clipped from V and 6 bases from J, the junction kept 12 bases outside the gene matches. CDR3 length: 14 residues. In nucleotides, the CDR3 is TGCAGTGCTCCTACACACGGACTAGCCGGCGAGCAGTACTTC. This sequence encodes CSAPTHGLAGEQYF.

The rearrangement joins TRBV13 to TRBJ2-2; D might be TRBD1 (5 bases). CDR3 size: 12 residues. Trimming cost V 0 bases and J 10 bases, with 6 bases left between them. The germline gives CDR1 PRHDT, CDR2 FYEKMQ (reference sequence). The CDR3 region is CASSLGQEELFF. CDR3 bases: TGTGCCAGCAGCTTAGGACAGGAGGAGCTGTTTTTT.

This rearrangement joins TRBV7-9 to TRBJ2-5; D unresolved. The CDR3 is 12 residues long. Trimming removed 3 bases at V and 5 bases at J, with 7 bases between. The germline V gene encodes CDR1 SEHNR and CDR2 FQNEAQ (reference sequence). This CDR3 is CASSFQTETQYF. CDR3 bases: TGTGCCAGCAGCTTCCAGACCGAGACCCAGTACTTC. The variable domain in full, completed from reference TRBV7-9 and TRBJ2-5, reads DTGVSQNPRHKITKRGQNVTFRCDPISEHNRLYWYRQTLGQGPEFLTYFQNEAQLEKSRLLSDRFSAERPKGSFSTLEIQRTEQGDSAMYLCASSFQTETQYFGPGTRLLVL.

The DNA for the CDR3 is TGCAGCGTTGGGCAAACAGTAGGAAACACCATATATTTT. Encoded protein: CSVGQTVGNTIYF. V is TRBV29-1 and J is TRBJ1-3; D not certain. This CDR3 is built from 13 residues. Germline V gene lookup returns CDR1 SQVTM and CDR2 ANQGSEA. The V gene lost 4 bases and the J gene lost 4 bases, with 11 bases spanning the gap.

The chain carries TRBV20-1 and TRBJ2-7; weak D call: TRBD1 (5 bases). Germline CDR1 reads DFQATT; CDR2 reads SNEGSKA (reference sequence). V lost 0 bases and J lost 2, with 14 bases in between. This CDR3 region has 15 residues. This chain's CDR3 is CSARESRGITYEQYF. The CDR3 nucleotides are TGCAGTGCTAGAGAAAGTAGGGGCATTACCTACGAGCAGTACTTC.

The chain combines TRBV25-1 with TRBJ2-5; 9 bases align to TRBD1. The CDR3 is 14 residues long. After removal of 6 bases from V and 5 bases from J, the junction contained 7 bases not matched to a gene. Per the germline V gene, CDR1 is MGHDK and CDR2 is SYGVNS. Here the CDR3 reads CASSPTGGWETQYF. CDR3 sequence (DNA): TGTGCCAGCAGCCCCACAGGGGGCTGGGAGACCCAGTACTTC. The variable domain in full, with the rest retrieved from reference TRBV25-1 and TRBJ2-5, is EADIYQTPRYLVIGTGKKITLECSQTMGHDKMYWYQQDPGMELHLIHYSYGVNSTEKGDLSSESTVSRIRTEHFPLTLESARPSHTSQYLCASSPTGGWETQYFGPGTRLLVL.

The chain has TRBV12-3 or TRBV12-4 and TRBJ2-2; D not resolved. This CDR3 is 13 amino acids long. Trimming removed 5 bases from V and 6 bases from J, with 10 bases in between. The CDR3 protein is CASSRGYPGELFF. The DNA for the CDR3 is TGTGCCAGCAGTCGAGGTTACCCCGGGGAGCTGTTTTTT.

The V gene is TRBV7-8, the J gene TRBJ2-4; D uncertain. The V end lost 8 bases, the J end lost 0 bases, and 8 bases lay between the germline ends. Germline lookup yields CDR1 SGHVS and CDR2 FQNEAQ. This CDR3 is built from 13 residues. Here the CDR3 DNA reads TGTGCCAGCGGAACAATAGCCAAAAACATTCAGTACTTC. This sequence encodes CASGTIAKNIQYF.

This chain connects TRBV30 to TRBJ1-6; D is unclear. The CDR3 runs to 11 residues. The germline V gene encodes CDR1 GTSNPN and CDR2 SVGIG (reference sequence). The V end was cut by 0 bases, the J end by 14 bases, with 8 bases between. The DNA of the CDR3 is TGTGCCTGGAGTGTAGGCGGCACCCTCCACTTT. Amino acids: CAWSVGGTLHF.

The chain carries TRBV20-1 and TRBJ2-3; tentatively, D is TRBD2 (6 bases). The CDR3 is 14 residues long. The germline gives CDR1 DFQATT, CDR2 SNEGSKA (reference sequence). CDR3 sequence reads: CSTNWDSVTDTQYF. In DNA form, the CDR3 reads TGCAGCACAAATTGGGACTCCGTCACAGATACGCAGTATTTT.